This TCR beta chain originates from a study of T cell repertoires in cytomegalovirus infection. CDR3 length: 14 residues. Germline CDR1 reads LNHNV; CDR2 reads YYDKDF (reference sequence). Deletions cut 3 bases from V and 2 bases from J, with 8 bases between. TCRdb analysed the reads with MiXCR anew, one entry per CDR3 protein. The sample has more than 500,000 distinct CDR3 sequences; approximately 17% are singletons. This clonotype was seen many times. Sequenced input: CD8+ T cells from PBMCs. The chain joins TRBV15 to TRBJ2-1; D uncertain. The receptor was derived from a human donor in good health (CMV status not recorded). Some clones in this sample may be carry-over from other donors' samples. The CDR3 DNA reads as TGTGCCACCAGCAGGGGCGGAACCTACAATGAGCAGTTCTTC. Protein sequence: CATSRGGTYNEQFF. The full variable domain, in which reference TRBV15 and TRBJ2-1 provide the parts outside the CDR3, is DAMVIQNPRYQVTQFGKPVTLSCSQTLNHNVMYWYQQKSSQAPKLLFHYYDKDFNNEADTPDNFQSRRPNTSFCFLDIRSPGLGDTAMYLCATSRGGTYNEQFFGPGTRLTVL.